A selection of T cell receptor beta chains follows, all from one sample in a study of shared clonotypes between healthy human individuals. Sequencing used immunoSEQ multiplex PCR; TCRdb keeps in-frame clones, though not all of them. The repertoire holds about 470,000 clones, with about 85% as singletons. Sequenced material: PBMCs. The receptors derive from a woman aged 40 to 50 in good health. Some clones in this sample may be carry-over from other donors' samples. CDR3s include the opening cysteine and the closing phenylalanine or tryptophan. D genes are given only for firm matches. A clone size is listed for some rows: how often the clone was seen (once, few, many), or a class if it is expanded.

J: TRBJ2-1
length: 15
D: .
V: TRBV18
size: .
CDR3: CASSPEGSSYNEQFF
DNA: TGTGCCAGCTCACCGGAGGGGAGCTCCTACAATGAGCAGTTCTTC

J: TRBJ1-4
length: 17
D: .
V: TRBV9
size: .
CDR3: CASSVARGLSTNEKLFF
DNA: TGTGCCAGCAGCGTAGCCAGGGGTCTCTCAACTAATGAAAAACTGTTTTTT

J: TRBJ2-1
length: 11
D: .
V: TRBV30
size: .
CDR3: CGWGSFDEQFF
DNA: TGTGGCTGGGGGAGTTTCGATGAGCAGTTCTTC

J: TRBJ2-7
length: 17
D: TRBD1
V: TRBV28
size: .
CDR3: CASSYGLTGGYSYEQYF
DNA: TGTGCCAGCAGCTATGGGCTGACAGGGGGTTACAGCTACGAGCAGTACTTC

J: TRBJ2-7
length: 14
D: .
V: TRBV28
size: few
CDR3: CASTNSGGIREQYF
DNA: TGTGCCAGCACCAATTCCGGGGGAATTAGGGAGCAGTACTTC

J: TRBJ2-3
length: 15
D: TRBD2
V: TRBV27
size: .
CDR3: CASASSGRRTDTQYF
DNA: TGTGCCAGCGCCAGTAGCGGGAGGCGGACAGATACGCAGTATTTT

J: TRBJ1-2
length: 16
D: .
V: TRBV19
size: .
CDR3: CASSISPAGVNYGYTF
DNA: TGTGCCAGTAGTATATCCCCGGCAGGGGTTAACTATGGCTACACCTTC

J: TRBJ1-3
length: 18
D: TRBD1
V: TRBV27
size: .
CDR3: CASSRIYRDRGLGNTIYF
DNA: TGTGCCAGCAGTCGAATATACCGGGACAGGGGGCTGGGAAACACCATATATTTT

J: TRBJ1-3
length: 17
D: TRBD1
V: TRBV18
size: .
CDR3: CASSPRDSELSGNTIYF
DNA: TGTGCCAGCTCACCAAGGGACAGCGAACTCTCTGGAAACACCATATATTTT

J: TRBJ2-1
length: 16
D: TRBD1
V: TRBV10-2
size: .
CDR3: CASSEMGQFSYNEQFF
DNA: TGCGCCAGCAGTGAAATGGGACAGTTCTCCTACAATGAGCAGTTCTTC

J: TRBJ1-3
length: 15
D: .
V: TRBV6-5
size: .
CDR3: CASSYTGTTGNTIYF
DNA: TGTGCCAGCAGTTACACAGGGACAACTGGAAACACCATATATTTT

J: TRBJ2-3
length: 16
D: TRBD1
V: TRBV5-4
size: .
CDR3: CASSLGGQGVADTQYF
DNA: TGTGCCAGCAGCTTGGGAGGACAGGGGGTGGCAGATACGCAGTATTTT

J: TRBJ2-5
length: 11
D: .
V: TRBV20-1
size: .
CDR3: CGARLTETQYF
DNA: TGCGGGGCGCGGCTCACCGAGACCCAGTACTTC

J: TRBJ2-3
length: 16
D: TRBD2
V: TRBV5-6
size: .
CDR3: CASSNLWTSGSYTQYF
DNA: TGTGCCAGCAGCAATCTGTGGACTAGCGGGAGCTATACGCAGTATTTT

J: TRBJ2-7
length: 15
D: .
V: TRBV6-5
size: .
CDR3: CASRRGGQATYEQYF
DNA: TGTGCCAGCAGACGCGGGGGACAGGCAACCTACGAGCAGTACTTC

J: TRBJ2-2
length: 15
D: .
V: TRBV5-4
size: .
CDR3: CASSLKQGGTGELFF
DNA: TGTGCCAGCAGCTTGAAACAGGGTGGGACCGGGGAGCTGTTTTTT

J: TRBJ1-1
length: 13
D: .
V: TRBV6-1
size: .
CDR3: CASSGLLNTEAFF
DNA: TGTGCCAGCAGTGGCTTATTGAACACTGAAGCTTTCTTT

J: TRBJ1-2
length: 13
D: TRBD1
V: TRBV30
size: .
CDR3: CAWSLRQGFGYTF
DNA: TGTGCCTGGAGTCTTAGACAGGGGTTTGGCTACACCTTC

J: TRBJ1-1
length: 15
D: .
V: TRBV7-8
size: .
CDR3: CASSLTRRISTEAFF
DNA: TGTGCCAGCAGCTTAACTAGGCGAATAAGCACTGAAGCTTTCTTT

J: TRBJ1-1
length: 14
D: .
V: TRBV27
size: .
CDR3: CASSLTGIKTEAFF
DNA: TGTGCCAGCAGTCTTACAGGCATCAAAACTGAAGCTTTCTTT

J: TRBJ2-3
length: 14
D: TRBD2
V: TRBV5-1
size: .
CDR3: CASSLAGAPDTQYF
DNA: TGCGCCAGCAGCCTAGCGGGAGCCCCAGATACGCAGTATTTT

J: TRBJ2-1
length: 15
D: TRBD1
V: TRBV5-1
size: .
CDR3: CASSNTGGSYNEQFF
DNA: TGCGCCAGCAGCAACACAGGGGGCTCCTACAATGAGCAGTTCTTC

J: TRBJ1-5
length: 14
D: TRBD1
V: TRBV19
size: .
CDR3: CASSRQGAGQPQHF
DNA: TGTGCCAGTAGTAGACAGGGGGCTGGTCAGCCCCAGCATTTT

J: TRBJ2-7
length: 15
D: .
V: TRBV9
size: .
CDR3: CASSVGTVEAYEQYF
DNA: TGTGCCAGCAGCGTAGGGACCGTAGAAGCCTACGAGCAGTACTTC

J: TRBJ2-6
length: 17
D: .
V: TRBV13
size: .
CDR3: CASSSSRGISGANVLTF
DNA: TGTGCCAGCAGTTCGAGTCGAGGGATTTCTGGGGCCAACGTCCTGACTTTC

J: TRBJ2-7
length: 17
D: .
V: TRBV10-2
size: .
CDR3: CASSESDIGILSYEQYF
DNA: TGCGCCAGCAGTGAGTCGGATATTGGCATCCTCTCCTACGAGCAGTACTTC

J: TRBJ2-5
length: 13
D: .
V: TRBV18
size: once
CDR3: CASSLSWEGTQYF
DNA: TGTGCCAGCTCCCTTAGCTGGGAAGGGACCCAGTACTTC

J: TRBJ2-7
length: 15
D: .
V: TRBV5-5
size: .
CDR3: CASSSQPADLYEQYF
DNA: TGTGCCAGCAGCTCCCAGCCAGCGGACCTTTACGAGCAGTACTTC

J: TRBJ1-1
length: 14
D: .
V: TRBV4-2
size: .
CDR3: CASSQDWLNTEAFF
DNA: TGTGCCAGCAGCCAAGATTGGCTGAACACTGAAGCTTTCTTT

J: TRBJ1-3
length: 14
D: .
V: TRBV5-1
size: .
CDR3: CASSLDSVGNTIYF
DNA: TGCGCCAGCAGCTTGGACAGCGTTGGAAACACCATATATTTT

J: TRBJ2-7
length: 14
D: .
V: TRBV15
size: .
CDR3: CATSRDAGTYEQYF
DNA: TGTGCCACCAGCAGAGATGCGGGGACCTACGAGCAGTACTTC

J: TRBJ1-5
length: 16
D: TRBD1
V: TRBV7-8
size: .
CDR3: CASSLALTGGNQPQHF
DNA: TGTGCCAGCAGCTTAGCCCTGACAGGGGGCAATCAGCCCCAGCATTTT

J: TRBJ2-3
length: 13
D: TRBD2
V: TRBV5-6
size: .
CDR3: CASTRLAADTQYF
DNA: TGTGCCAGCACCCGACTAGCAGCAGATACGCAGTATTTT

J: TRBJ2-1
length: 15
D: TRBD2
V: TRBV11-2
size: .
CDR3: CASSELAGSYNEQFF
DNA: TGTGCCAGCAGCGAACTAGCGGGTTCCTACAATGAGCAGTTCTTC

J: TRBJ2-1
length: 15
D: .
V: TRBV19
size: .
CDR3: CASSISKQTYNEQFF
DNA: TGTGCCAGTAGTATCTCCAAACAGACCTACAATGAGCAGTTCTTC

J: TRBJ2-5
length: 15
D: .
V: TRBV4-2
size: .
CDR3: CASSQVNSGGETQYF
DNA: TGTGCCAGCAGCCAAGTTAATAGTGGGGGAGAGACCCAGTACTTC

J: TRBJ2-3
length: 12
D: .
V: TRBV14
size: .
CDR3: CASSQVSDTQYF
DNA: TGTGCCAGCAGCCAAGTTTCCGATACGCAGTATTTT

J: TRBJ1-2
length: 11
D: .
V: TRBV20-1
size: .
CDR3: CSARDTGVFTF
DNA: TGCAGTGCTAGAGATACCGGGGTATTCACCTTC

J: TRBJ1-5
length: 16
D: TRBD1
V: TRBV19
size: .
CDR3: CASSIGGTAYNQPQHF
DNA: TGTGCCAGTAGTATAGGGGGGACAGCCTACAATCAGCCCCAGCATTTT

J: TRBJ1-1
length: 16
D: .
V: TRBV30
size: .
CDR3: CAWSGRANVRNTEAFF
DNA: TGTGCCTGGAGTGGGAGGGCGAATGTCCGGAACACTGAAGCTTTCTTT

J: TRBJ2-7
length: 12
D: .
V: TRBV30
size: .
CDR3: CAWSDRDYEQYF
DNA: TGTGCCTGGAGTGACCGGGACTACGAGCAGTACTTC

J: TRBJ2-2
length: 14
D: .
V: TRBV10-3
size: .
CDR3: CATRGALNTGELFF
DNA: TGTGCCACCAGGGGCGCCCTGAACACCGGGGAGCTGTTTTTT

J: TRBJ2-7
length: 13
D: .
V: TRBV7-2
size: .
CDR3: CASRFGGSYEQYF
DNA: TGTGCCAGCAGGTTTGGGGGGTCCTACGAGCAGTACTTC

J: TRBJ2-1
length: 16
D: TRBD2
V: TRBV11-3
size: .
CDR3: CASSLDPPGGYNEQFF
DNA: TGTGCCAGCAGCTTAGATCCCCCGGGAGGGTACAATGAGCAGTTCTTC

J: TRBJ2-5
length: 14
D: .
V: TRBV5-1
size: .
CDR3: CASSLAPGQETQYF
DNA: TGCGCCAGCAGCTTGGCACCAGGACAAGAGACCCAGTACTTC

J: TRBJ1-1
length: 16
D: .
V: TRBV5-4
size: .
CDR3: CASSFPGGWRDTEAFF
DNA: TGTGCCAGCAGCTTCCCTGGGGGCTGGAGGGACACTGAAGCTTTCTTT

J: TRBJ2-5
length: 14
D: TRBD1
V: TRBV2
size: .
CDR3: CASGDRSSQETQYF
DNA: TGTGCCAGCGGGGACAGGTCGTCCCAAGAGACCCAGTACTTC

J: TRBJ2-3
length: 14
D: TRBD1
V: TRBV30
size: .
CDR3: CAWSVRQGAGTQYF
DNA: TGTGCCTGGAGTGTACGTCAGGGGGCGGGTACGCAGTATTTT

J: TRBJ2-3
length: 17
D: TRBD2
V: TRBV7-8
size: .
CDR3: CASSPWGLASSTDTQYF
DNA: TGTGCCAGCAGCCCATGGGGACTAGCGTCTAGTACAGATACGCAGTATTTT

J: TRBJ2-1
length: 15
D: .
V: TRBV11-3
size: .
CDR3: CASSLEGRRINEQFF
DNA: TGTGCCAGCAGCTTAGAAGGGAGGAGGATCAATGAGCAGTTCTTC